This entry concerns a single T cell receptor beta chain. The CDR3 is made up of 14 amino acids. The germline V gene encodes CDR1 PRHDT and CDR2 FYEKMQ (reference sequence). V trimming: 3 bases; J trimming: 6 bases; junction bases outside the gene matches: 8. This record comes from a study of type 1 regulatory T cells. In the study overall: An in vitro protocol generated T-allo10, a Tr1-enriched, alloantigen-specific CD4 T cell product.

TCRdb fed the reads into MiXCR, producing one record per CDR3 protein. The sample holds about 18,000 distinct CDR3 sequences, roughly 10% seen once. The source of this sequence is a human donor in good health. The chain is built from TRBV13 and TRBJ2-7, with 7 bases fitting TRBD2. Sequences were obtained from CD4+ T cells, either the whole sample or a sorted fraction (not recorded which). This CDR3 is CASSFPGGSREQYF. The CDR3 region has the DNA TGTGCCAGCAGCTTCCCGGGCGGGAGTCGCGAGCAGTACTTC.